The source of this T cell receptor beta chain is a study of Ad26.COV2.S vaccination and SARS-CoV-2 variants. The study's findings and limits: After vaccination, reports described spike-specific CD8+ and CD4+ T cell responses as showing substantial breadth.

A remark on this clone: What it recognizes is unknown.

With 5 bases clipped from V and 3 bases from J, the junction kept 5 bases outside the gene matches. This CDR3 has 16 amino acids. Germline CDR1 reads MNHEY; CDR2 reads SMNVEV (reference sequence). As to treatment: around 19 received Ad26.COV2.S at low or high dose, single or two shots; about 5 received placebo; per-sample allocation not given. Sampling was done on day 63 after the first vaccine or placebo injection. Data came from immunoSEQ multiplex PCR; TCRdb stores just in-frame clones and leaves some out. The table lists approximately 450,000 clones, 80% to 95% of them singletons. This TCR was recovered from a person aged 18-60 years who received the Ad26.COV2.S COVID-19 vaccine or a placebo. Sequenced material: peripheral blood, taken in a trial of Ad26.COV2.S vaccine versus placebo. The gene calls are TRBV27 and TRBJ2-4; the match to TRBD2 covers 12 bases. CDR3 DNA sequence: TGTGCCAGCAGTCCGTCACTAGCGGGAGGCAAAAACATTCAGTACTTC. Translated: CASSPSLAGGKNIQYF.